The 5 T cell receptor beta chains presented below share a single source sample, sequenced in a study of T cell changes during pregnancy in multiple sclerosis. The assay was immunoSEQ multiplex PCR, and TCRdb's table has in-frame clones only and misses some. The sample lists about 100,000 clones, approximately 94% seen once, with more than 0.95% in the top ten. The starting material was peripheral blood, obtained in the second trimester of pregnancy. The receptor set was obtained from a female donor with multiple sclerosis, enrolled in a pregnancy study.

The chain uses TRBV28 and TRBJ2-7, with D perhaps matching TRBD1 (6 bases). This CDR3 is 16 amino acids long. Germline CDR1 is MDHEN and CDR2 is SYDVKM. V lost 4 bases, J lost 4 bases, and 20 bases lay in between. CDR3 protein: CASSSPTGRSEYEQYF. CDR3 in DNA: TGTGCCAGCAGTTCCCCTACAGGGAGATCGGAATACGAGCAGTACTTC.

This clone appeared a few times. The chain links TRBV19 to TRBJ2-2; D is unclear. The CDR3 is made up of 12 amino acids. Germline V gene sequence: CDR1 LNHDA, CDR2 SQIVND (reference sequence). The V and J ends lost 9 bases and 1 base respectively, with 6 bases between them. As DNA, the CDR3 is TGTGCCAGCAACGGGAACACCGGGGAGCTGTTTTTT. Its translation is CASNGNTGELFF.

The chain recombines TRBV7-2 with TRBJ1-1; 9 nucleotides align to TRBD1. V shed 4 bases and J 3 bases; nucleotides not matched to a gene: 3. The CDR3 extends over 14 amino acids. Looked up from germline, CDR1 is SGHTA and CDR2 is FQGNSA. DNA for the CDR3: TGTGCCAGCAGCTGGGGGACAGGGCACACTGAAGCTTTCTTT. Residues: CASSWGTGHTEAFF.

A single count supports this clone. This chain connects TRBV30 to TRBJ1-3; the match to TRBD1 covers 9 bases. The CDR3 contains 16 residues. Germline V lookup: CDR1 GTSNPN, CDR2 SVGIG (reference sequence). The J segment lost 1 base and the V segment lost 1 base, leaving 5 bases of the junction unmatched. For the CDR3, the DNA is TGTGCCTGGAGTGGGGACAGGGCGGAATCTGGAAACACCATATATTTT. It encodes CAWSGDRAESGNTIYF.

The V and J genes are TRBV5-3 and TRBJ1-1; maybe TRBD1 (6 bases). TRBV5-3 is an ORF, with its function uncertain. There are 14 residues in the CDR3. The germline V and J ends were trimmed by 2 bases and 1 base, with 9 bases remaining between them. CDR3 DNA: TGTGCCAGAAGCTTTCCGGGACAGAACACTGAAGCTTTCTTT. It translates to CARSFPGQNTEAFF.